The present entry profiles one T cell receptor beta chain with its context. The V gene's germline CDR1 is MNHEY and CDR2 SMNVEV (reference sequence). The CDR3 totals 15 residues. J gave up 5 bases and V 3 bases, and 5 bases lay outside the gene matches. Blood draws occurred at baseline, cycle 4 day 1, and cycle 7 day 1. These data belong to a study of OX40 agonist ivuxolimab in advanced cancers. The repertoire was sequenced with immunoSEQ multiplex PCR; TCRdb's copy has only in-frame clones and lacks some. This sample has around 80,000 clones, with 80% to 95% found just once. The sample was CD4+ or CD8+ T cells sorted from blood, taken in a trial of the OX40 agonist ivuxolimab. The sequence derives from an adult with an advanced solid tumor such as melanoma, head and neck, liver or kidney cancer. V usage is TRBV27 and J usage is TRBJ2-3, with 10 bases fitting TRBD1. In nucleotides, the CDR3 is TGTGCCAGCAGTTTCGGACAGGGGGAGAGAGATACGCAGTATTTT. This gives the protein CASSFGQGERDTQYF.